Each of the 19 T cell receptor beta chains below was sequenced from the same sample in a study of cytotoxic CD8 clonotypes in ibrutinib-treated CLL. Repertoires were generated with immunoSEQ multiplex PCR, while TCRdb's copy carries only in-frame clones and drops some. The profile covers about 310,000 clones, with around four fifths appearing a single time and 6.5% to 8% taken by the ten largest. Source: PBMCs, taken before ibrutinib treatment. The receptors were gathered from a human donor with chronic lymphocytic leukemia.

The chain combines TRBV14 with TRBJ2-1, with TRBD2 as a possible D gene (5 bases). There are 17 residues in the CDR3. The V end lost 1 base, the J end lost 0 bases, and 13 bases lay between the germline ends. Looked up from germline, CDR1 is SGHDN and CDR2 is FVKESK. The CDR3 sequence: CASSQGHGSPSYNEQFF. CDR3 in DNA: TGTGCCAGCAGCCAAGGCCATGGGAGCCCCTCCTACAATGAGCAGTTCTTC. Supplemented by reference TRBV14 and TRBJ2-1, the full variable domain reads EAGVTQFPSHSVIEKGQTVTLRCDPISGHDNLYWYRRVMGKEIKFLLHFVKESKQDESGMPNNRFLAERTGGTYSTLKVQPAELEDSGVYFCASSQGHGSPSYNEQFFGPGTRLTVL.

V gene TRBV27 combines with J gene TRBJ1-5; TRBD1 is a possible D gene (5 bases). There are 17 residues in the CDR3. V dropped 6 bases and J dropped 5 bases, with 23 bases sitting between them. The germline V gene encodes CDR1 MNHEY and CDR2 SMNVEV (reference sequence). The CDR3, as DNA: TGTGCCAGCAGCAATCGCCCAGGGAGATACGGGGATCAGCCCCAGCATTTT. Translating it yields CASSNRPGRYGDQPQHF.

The chain recombines TRBV1 with TRBJ1-5. TRBV1 is deemed a pseudogene. The CDR3 contains 17 residues. The CDR3 protein is CTSSQGAGRGGNQPQHF. The CDR3 DNA sequence: TGCACCAGCAGCCAAGGCGCAGGGAGAGGGGGCAATCAGCCCCAGCATTTT.

The chain joins TRBV15 to TRBJ2-5, with D maybe TRBD1 (8 bases). The CDR3 is 17 residues long. V was trimmed by 1 base and J by 0 bases, leaving 15 bases between them. The germline V gene encodes CDR1 LNHNV and CDR2 YYDKDF (reference sequence). The CDR3 sequence is CATSRALQGGYQETQYF. The CDR3 nucleotides are TGTGCCACCAGCAGAGCCCTACAGGGGGGGTACCAAGAGACCCAGTACTTC.

The gene calls are TRBV7-6 and TRBJ2-1; D is ambiguous. CDR3 length: 14 residues. V gave up 1 base and J gave up 5 bases, with 9 bases separating them. CDR1 and CDR2 (germline): SGHVS, FNYEAQ. CDR3 DNA sequence: TGTGCCAGCAGCTTAGAGGCCAGCCACAATGAGCAGTTCTTC. The encoded protein is CASSLEASHNEQFF.

The gene calls are TRBV5-1 and TRBJ1-2; 8 bases map to TRBD1. This CDR3 has 13 residues. In germline, CDR1 is SGHRS, CDR2 YFSETQ. The V and J ends lost 3 bases and 6 bases, in that order; junction bases with no gene match: 4. As DNA, the CDR3 is TGCGCCAGCAGCTACGGACAGGGCGATGGCTACACCTTC. Translated, it gives CASSYGQGDGYTF.

This clone was found a few times. The CDR3 bases are TGCGCCAGCAGCTCCCCGGGCACAGATACGCAGTATTTT. Translated: CASSSPGTDTQYF. The chain carries TRBV5-1 and TRBJ2-3, with D hard to call. Trimming took off 3 bases at V and 1 base at J, with 6 bases between the two ends. Germline lookup yields CDR1 SGHRS and CDR2 YFSETQ. The CDR3 runs 13 residues. The whole variable domain, filled in from reference TRBV5-1 and TRBJ2-3, reads KAGVTQTPRYLIKTRGQQVTLSCSPISGHRSVSWYQQTPGQGLQFLFEYFSETQRNKGNFPGRFSGRQFSNSRSEMNVSTLELGDSALYLCASSSPGTDTQYFGPGTRLTVL.

This chain connects TRBV6-5 to TRBJ2-1, with a possible D match to TRBD2 (5 bases). The CDR3 totals 14 residues. V gave up 10 bases and J gave up 3 bases, with 16 bases separating them. Per the germline V gene, CDR1 is MNHEY and CDR2 is SVGAGI. CDR3 sequence: CATKRVALYNEQFF. CDR3 nucleotides: TGTGCCACTAAAAGGGTAGCGCTCTACAATGAGCAGTTCTTC.

The chain joins TRBV6-5 to TRBJ2-7, with D uncertain. Germline V lookup: CDR1 MNHEY, CDR2 SVGAGI. CDR3 length: 15 residues. The germline V and J ends were trimmed by 0 bases and 0 bases, with 9 bases remaining between them. The CDR3 DNA sequence: TGTGCCAGCAGTTACTCGACCGGAACCTCCTACGAGCAGTACTTC. Translating it yields CASSYSTGTSYEQYF.

This chain connects TRBV7-2 to TRBJ2-7; TRBD2 matches at 7 bases. Germline lookup yields CDR1 SGHTA and CDR2 FQGNSA. This CDR3 is built from 16 residues. With 1 base clipped from V and 1 base from J, the junction kept 7 bases outside the gene matches. The CDR3 here is CASSLVLAAISYEQYF. The CDR3, as DNA: TGTGCCAGCAGCTTAGTGCTAGCGGCTATTTCCTACGAGCAGTACTTC.

The chain has TRBV4-3 and TRBJ2-7; 7 nucleotides agree with TRBD1. J gave up 3 bases and V 0 bases, and 5 bases lay outside the gene matches. The CDR3 has 15 residues. Germline V gene data show CDR1 as LGHNA and CDR2 as YSLEER. CDR3 protein: CASSQEQGFFYEQYF. CDR3 nucleotides: TGCGCCAGCAGCCAAGAACAGGGGTTCTTCTACGAGCAGTACTTC.

The J gene is TRBJ2-7, the V gene TRBV5-6, with TRBD1 matching over 8 bases. The ends lost 4 bases at V and 2 bases at J; junction bases unmatched: 8. This CDR3 comprises 15 residues. Germline V lookup: CDR1 SGHDT, CDR2 YYEEEE. CDR3 amino acids: CASSGGTGSTYEQYF. The CDR3, as DNA: TGTGCCAGCAGCGGCGGGACAGGATCTACCTACGAGCAGTACTTC.

The chain carries TRBV19 and TRBJ2-1; D may be TRBD2 (5 bases). The CDR3 sequence is 15 residues long. The V gene lost 1 base and the J gene lost 7 bases, with 14 bases spanning the gap. CDR1 LNHDA and CDR2 SQIVND come from the germline V gene (reference sequence). The CDR3 nucleotides read TGTGCCAGTAGTATAGGAACTTTCCGCGGGAATGAGCAGTTCTTC. Translated, it gives CASSIGTFRGNEQFF.

J is TRBJ2-7 and V is TRBV18, with D possibly being TRBD1 (6 bases). The ends were cut back, 1 base at V and 1 base at J, with 14 bases in the middle. Per germline, CDR1 KGHSH and CDR2 LQKENI. This CDR3 region has 16 residues. The CDR3, as DNA: TGTGCCAGCTCACCACGGGCCGGGACAAGGTCCTACGAGCAGTACTTC. It codes for CASSPRAGTRSYEQYF.

The rearrangement uses TRBV7-2 and TRBJ2-7; no reliable D call. This CDR3 is built from 13 residues. Trimming took off 1 base at V and 5 bases at J, with 9 bases between the two ends. The germline gives CDR1 SGHTA, CDR2 FQGNSA. This CDR3 reads CASSLVVGNEQYF. CDR3 nucleotides: TGTGCCAGCAGCTTAGTGGTAGGGAACGAGCAGTACTTC.

The chain employs TRBV28 and TRBJ1-5; D unclear. Germline V gives CDR1 MDHEN, CDR2 SYDVKM. V lost 5 bases, J lost 5 bases, and 13 bases lay in between. The CDR3 covers 14 residues. The CDR3 sequence is CASSPPGQDQPQHF. CDR3 bases: TGTGCCAGCAGTCCGCCGGGCCAAGATCAGCCCCAGCATTTT. The whole variable domain, filled in from reference TRBV28 and TRBJ1-5, reads DVKVTQSSRYLVKRTGEKVFLECVQDMDHENMFWYRQDPGLGLRLIYFSYDVKMKEKGDIPEGYSVSREKKERFSLILESASTNQTSMYLCASSPPGQDQPQHFGDGTRLSIL.

This clone was seen once. CDR3 DNA: TGTGCCAGCAGCTTCGGGACACCTGAAAAACTGTTTTTT. Its protein is CASSFGTPEKLFF. The chain links TRBV7-8 to TRBJ1-4; a possible D gene is TRBD1 (6 bases). V shed 3 bases and J shed 7 bases, with 9 bases lying between them. Germline-derived CDR1 and CDR2 are SGHVS and FQNEAQ. This CDR3 is 13 amino acids long. The full variable domain, with the rest looked up from reference TRBV7-8 and TRBJ1-4, is GAGVSQSPRYKVAKRGQDVALRCDPISGHVSLFWYQQALGQGPEFLTYFQNEAQLDKSGLPSDRFFAERPEGSVSTLKIQRTQQEDSAVYLCASSFGTPEKLFFGSGTQLSVL.

The chain uses TRBV9 and TRBJ2-1, with 9 bases identical to TRBD2. After removal of 3 bases from V and 7 bases from J, the junction contained 11 bases not matched to a gene. The germline CDR1 and CDR2 sequences are SGDLS and YYNGEE. CDR3 size: 16 residues. Written as DNA, the CDR3 is TGTGCCAGCAGCGGAAGGTTAGCGGGAGTGGGGAATGAGCAGTTCTTC. Protein sequence: CASSGRLAGVGNEQFF.

This chain joins TRBV5-1 and TRBJ2-7; 10 bases are shared with TRBD1. CDR1 SGHRS and CDR2 YFSETQ come from the germline V gene. The CDR3 has 14 amino acids. The V segment lost 4 bases and the J segment 5 bases; nucleotides outside the gene matches: 6. The CDR3 loop reads CASSIGQGVDEQYF. The CDR3 coding sequence is TGCGCCAGCAGCATCGGACAGGGGGTTGACGAGCAGTACTTC.